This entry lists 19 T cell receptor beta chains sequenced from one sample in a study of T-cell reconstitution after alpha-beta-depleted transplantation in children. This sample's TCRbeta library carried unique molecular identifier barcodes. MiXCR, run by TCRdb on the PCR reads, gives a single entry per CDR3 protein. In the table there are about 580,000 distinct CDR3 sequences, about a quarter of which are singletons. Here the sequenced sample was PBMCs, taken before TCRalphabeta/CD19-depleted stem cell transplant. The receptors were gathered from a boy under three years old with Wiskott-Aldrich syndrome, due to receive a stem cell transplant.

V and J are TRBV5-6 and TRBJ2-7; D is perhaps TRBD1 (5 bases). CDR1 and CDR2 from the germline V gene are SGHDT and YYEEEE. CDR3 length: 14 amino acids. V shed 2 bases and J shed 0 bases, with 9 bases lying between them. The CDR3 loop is CASSFRQPSYEQYF. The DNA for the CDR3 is TGTGCCAGCAGCTTCAGACAGCCCTCCTACGAGCAGTACTTC.

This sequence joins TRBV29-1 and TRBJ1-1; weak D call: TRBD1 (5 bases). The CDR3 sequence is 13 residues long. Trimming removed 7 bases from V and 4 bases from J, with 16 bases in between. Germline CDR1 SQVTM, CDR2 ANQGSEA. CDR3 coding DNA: TGCAGCGGGCTGGCAGGGCTGGGCACTGAAGCTTTCTTT. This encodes CSGLAGLGTEAFF. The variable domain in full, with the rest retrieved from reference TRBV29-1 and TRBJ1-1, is SAVISQKPSRDICQRGTSLTIQCQVDSQVTMMFWYRQQPGQSLTLIATANQGSEATYESGFVIDKFPISRPNLTFSTLTVSNMSPEDSSIYLCSGLAGLGTEAFFGQGTRLTVV.

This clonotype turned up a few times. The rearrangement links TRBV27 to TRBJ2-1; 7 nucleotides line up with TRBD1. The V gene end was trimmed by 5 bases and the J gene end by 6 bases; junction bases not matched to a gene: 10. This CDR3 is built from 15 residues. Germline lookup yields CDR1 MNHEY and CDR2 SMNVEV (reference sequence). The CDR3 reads CASSQPTGWGNEQFF. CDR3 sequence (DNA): TGTGCCAGCAGTCAACCGACAGGGTGGGGCAATGAGCAGTTCTTC.

CDR3 sequence (DNA): TGTGCCAGCAGTTACGATAGGGCTAGCGGGAGGAATGAGCAGTTCTTC. This sequence encodes CASSYDRASGRNEQFF. The chain has TRBV6-2 or TRBV6-3 and TRBJ2-1; 11 bases agree with TRBD2. With 2 bases clipped from V and 7 bases from J, the junction kept 7 bases outside the gene matches. This CDR3 comprises 16 residues. The V gene's germline CDR1 is MNHEY and CDR2 SVGEGT.

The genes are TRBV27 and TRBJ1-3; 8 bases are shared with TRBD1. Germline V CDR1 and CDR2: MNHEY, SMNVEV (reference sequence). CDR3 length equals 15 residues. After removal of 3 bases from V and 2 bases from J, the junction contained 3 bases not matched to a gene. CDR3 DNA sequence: TGTGCCAGCAGTTTGCGCAGGGGGCCTGGAAACACCATATATTTT. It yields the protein CASSLRRGPGNTIYF.

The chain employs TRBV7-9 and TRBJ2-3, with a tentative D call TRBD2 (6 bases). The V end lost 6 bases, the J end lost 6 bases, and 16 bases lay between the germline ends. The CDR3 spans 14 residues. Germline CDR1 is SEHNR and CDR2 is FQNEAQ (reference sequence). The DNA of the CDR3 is TGTGCCAGCAGAGTATTAGCGGCCTCGGATACGCAGTATTTT. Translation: CASRVLAASDTQYF.

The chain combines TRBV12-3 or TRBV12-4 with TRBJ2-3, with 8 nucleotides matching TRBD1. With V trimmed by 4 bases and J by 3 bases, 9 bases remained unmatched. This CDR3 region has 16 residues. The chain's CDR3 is CASSSTGTGGTDTQYF. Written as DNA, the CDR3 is TGTGCCAGCAGTTCCACCGGGACAGGTGGGACAGATACGCAGTATTTT.

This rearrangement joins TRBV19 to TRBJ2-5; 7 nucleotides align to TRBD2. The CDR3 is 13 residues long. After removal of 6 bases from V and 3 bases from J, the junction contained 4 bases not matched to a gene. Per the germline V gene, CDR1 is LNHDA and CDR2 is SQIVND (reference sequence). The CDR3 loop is CASRPLAEETQYF. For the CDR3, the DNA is TGTGCCAGTAGACCTCTAGCGGAAGAGACCCAGTACTTC.

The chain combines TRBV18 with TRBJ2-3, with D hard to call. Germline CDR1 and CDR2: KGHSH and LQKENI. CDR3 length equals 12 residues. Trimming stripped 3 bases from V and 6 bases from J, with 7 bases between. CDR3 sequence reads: CASSPLIDTQYF. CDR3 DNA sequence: TGTGCCAGCTCACCCCTAATTGATACGCAGTATTTT.

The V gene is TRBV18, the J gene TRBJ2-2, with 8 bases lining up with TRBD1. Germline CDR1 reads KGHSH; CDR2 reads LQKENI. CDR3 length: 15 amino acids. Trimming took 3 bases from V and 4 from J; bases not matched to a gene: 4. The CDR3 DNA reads TGTGCCAGCTCACCGGACAGGGTTTTCACCGGGGAGCTGTTTTTT. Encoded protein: CASSPDRVFTGELFF.

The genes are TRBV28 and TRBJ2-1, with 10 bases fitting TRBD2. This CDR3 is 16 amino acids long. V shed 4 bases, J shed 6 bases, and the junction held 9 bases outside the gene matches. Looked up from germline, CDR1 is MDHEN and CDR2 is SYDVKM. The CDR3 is CASSSTGSGRVNEQFF. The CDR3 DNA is TGTGCCAGCAGTTCTACGGGGAGCGGGAGGGTCAATGAGCAGTTCTTC.

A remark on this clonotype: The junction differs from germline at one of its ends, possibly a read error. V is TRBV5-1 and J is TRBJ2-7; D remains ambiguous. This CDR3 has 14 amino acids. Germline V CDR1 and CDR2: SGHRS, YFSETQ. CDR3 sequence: CASSSRPDSYEHYF. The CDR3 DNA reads TGCGCCAGCAGCTCCCGGCCCGATTCCTACGAGCACTACTTC.

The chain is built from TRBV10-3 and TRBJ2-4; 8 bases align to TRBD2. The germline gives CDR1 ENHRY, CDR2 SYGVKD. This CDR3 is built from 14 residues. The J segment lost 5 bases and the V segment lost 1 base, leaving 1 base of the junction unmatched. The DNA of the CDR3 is TGTGCCATCAGTGAGTTACTAGCGGAAAACATTCAGTACTTC. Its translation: CAISELLAENIQYF.

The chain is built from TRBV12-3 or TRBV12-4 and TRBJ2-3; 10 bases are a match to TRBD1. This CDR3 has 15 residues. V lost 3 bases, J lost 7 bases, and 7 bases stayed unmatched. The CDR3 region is CASSLMGQGQYTQYF. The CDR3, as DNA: TGTGCCAGCAGTTTGATGGGACAGGGGCAATATACGCAGTATTTT.

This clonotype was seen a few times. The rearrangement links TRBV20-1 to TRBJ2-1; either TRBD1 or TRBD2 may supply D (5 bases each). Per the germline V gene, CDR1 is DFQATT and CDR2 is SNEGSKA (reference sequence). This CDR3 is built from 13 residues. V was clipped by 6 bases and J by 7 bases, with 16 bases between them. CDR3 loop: CSARDPVENEQFF. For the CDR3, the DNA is TGCAGTGCCCGGGACCCGGTCGAAAATGAGCAGTTCTTC.

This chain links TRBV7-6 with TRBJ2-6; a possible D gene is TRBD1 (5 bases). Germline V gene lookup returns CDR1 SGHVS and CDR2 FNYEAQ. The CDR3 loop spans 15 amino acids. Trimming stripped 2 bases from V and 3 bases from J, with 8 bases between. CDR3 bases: TGTGCCAGCAGCTTATGGCAGGGTGGGGCCAACGTCCTGACTTTC. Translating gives CASSLWQGGANVLTF. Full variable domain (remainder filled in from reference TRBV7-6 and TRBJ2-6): GAGVSQSPRYKVTKRGQDVALRCDPISGHVSLYWYRQALGQGPEFLTYFNYEAQQDKSGLPNDRFSAERPEGSISTLTIQRTEQRDSAMYRCASSLWQGGANVLTFGAGSRLTVL.

Here the CDR3 DNA reads TGTGCCAGCACCCCATTCCGGAGCGAAACCCCTGGGGAGACCCAGTACTTC. Translation gives CASTPFRSETPGETQYF. V usage is TRBV12-3 or TRBV12-4 and J usage is TRBJ2-5; D not certain. The CDR3 is 17 amino acids. Trimming left V 7 bases short and J 5 bases short, with 26 bases between.

The CDR3 coding sequence is TGTGCCAGGGGGGCCTTGACAGGGCCCTACGAGCAGTACTTC. This codes for CARGALTGPYEQYF. The chain combines TRBV21-1 with TRBJ2-7; the table's D call of TRBD1 was not tested on the DNA. TRBV21-1 is noted as a pseudogene. The CDR3 totals 14 residues.

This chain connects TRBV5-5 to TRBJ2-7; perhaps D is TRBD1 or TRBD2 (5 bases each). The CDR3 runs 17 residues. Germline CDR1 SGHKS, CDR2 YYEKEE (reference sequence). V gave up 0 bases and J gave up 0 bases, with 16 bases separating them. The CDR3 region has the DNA TGTGCCAGCAGCTTGGCCGGGACGTACTCCCACTCCTACGAGCAGTACTTC. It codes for CASSLAGTYSHSYEQYF.